This T cell receptor (beta chain) derives from a study of T cells after yellow fever vaccination. At least ten counts were recorded for this clonotype. The CDR3 has 19 residues. Trimming cost V 5 bases and J 1 base; bases outside gene matches: 14. Germline V gene data show CDR1 as SGHAT and CDR2 as FQNNGV. TCRdb passed the 5' RACE reads through MiXCR, listing each CDR3 protein once. The repertoire holds roughly 27,000 distinct CDR3 sequences, with about 5% as singletons. The TCR comes from a man aged 25-45 years who received the YFV17D yellow fever vaccine. The sample was CD8+ T cells sorted from PBMCs, taken 10 days after the yellow fever booster vaccination. The chain has TRBV11-2 and TRBJ2-1, with 10 bases aligning to TRBD2. The CDR3 nucleotides are TGTGCCAGCAGCCGTGATCTGCTAGCGGGAGAAAGGTCCTACAATGAGCAGTTCTTC. Encoded protein: CASSRDLLAGERSYNEQFF.